Each of the 14 T cell receptor beta chains below was sequenced from the same sample in a study of CD8+ T cells in alopecia areata. The authors extracted RNA and reverse transcribed it into cDNA as the sequencing template. Produced via immunoSEQ multiplex PCR; TCRdb's table is partial and in-frame only. The table includes some 100,000 clones, 44% detected once. The treatment here: oral pan-JAK inhibitor, 5-10 mg twice daily. This sample comprised CD8+ T cells sorted from blood, obtained at week 24, from a patient treated with tofacitinib. The origin of the receptors is a human donor with alopecia areata.

In DNA form, the CDR3 reads TGTGCCTCACGGGAGGGGAGCAATGAGCAGTTCTTC. As protein: CASREGSNEQFF. This sequence joins TRBV27 and TRBJ2-1; 8 positions match TRBD2. From germline, CDR1 is MNHEY and CDR2 SMNVEV (reference sequence). Trimming cost V 11 bases and J 6 bases; bases outside gene matches: 6. There are 12 residues in the CDR3.

The genes are TRBV5-1 and TRBJ2-1; TRBD1 agrees at 9 bases. V lost 4 bases and J lost 7; bases outside the gene matches: 6. This CDR3 has 14 residues. Germline loops: CDR1 SGHRS, CDR2 YFSETQ. The CDR3, as DNA: TGCGCCAGCAGCACTGGACAGGGGAGTAATGAGCAGTTCTTC. It specifies CASSTGQGSNEQFF.

The chain links TRBV9 to TRBJ2-1; D is ambiguous. This CDR3 contains 16 residues. From germline, CDR1 is SGDLS and CDR2 YYNGEE. Trimming stripped 3 bases from V and 4 bases from J, with 17 bases between. DNA of the CDR3: TGTGCCAGCAGCGGCCTACTGGGCCCTTCGTACAATGAGCAGTTCTTC. This translates into CASSGLLGPSYNEQFF.

The genes are TRBV23-1 and TRBJ2-7, with 8 bases matching TRBD1. TRBV23-1 is flagged as an ORF with uncertain function. This CDR3 has 14 amino acids. J was trimmed by 1 base and V by 6 bases; bases with no gene match: 5. CDR3 sequence (DNA): TGCGCCAGCAGCCGAGGACAGGGATCCTACGAGCAGTACTTC. Translating it yields CASSRGQGSYEQYF.

The chain joins TRBV7-9 to TRBJ2-3; weak D call: TRBD1 (6 bases). With 8 bases removed from V and 2 bases from J, the gap between germline ends came to 14 bases. The CDR3 sequence is 14 residues long. The germline gives CDR1 SEHNR, CDR2 FQNEAQ (reference sequence). In nucleotides, the CDR3 is TGTGCCAGCGTGGGTACAGGGTCCACAGATACGCAGTATTTT. It translates to CASVGTGSTDTQYF.

As for this clone: This likely came from a read error, as a far larger clone is one base away. Additional DNA sequences in this sample encode the identical CDR3. The chain couples TRBV4-1 to TRBJ2-5; 7 bases are a match to TRBD1. CDR1 and CDR2 from the germline V gene are MGHRA and YSYEKL. V lost 1 base to trimming and J lost 3 bases; unmatched junction nucleotides: 2. The CDR3 has 14 residues. CDR3: CASSQGDSEETQYF. In DNA form, the CDR3 reads TGCGCCAGCAGCCAAGGGGACAGTGAAGAGACCCAGTACTTC.

CDR3 in amino acids: CASSQGPSNEKLFF. The CDR3 DNA reads TGTGCCAGCAGCCAAGGTCCGAGTAATGAAAAACTGTTTTTT. The V and J genes are TRBV6-1 and TRBJ1-4; no clear D. The germline V and J ends were trimmed by 6 bases and 4 bases, with 12 bases remaining between them. The CDR3 runs to 14 residues. Germline V lookup: CDR1 MNHNS, CDR2 SASEGT.

This clone was counted between two and nine times. CDR3 in DNA: TGTGCCAGCCGGGACGGGATCTCCTACGAGCAGTACTTC. It specifies CASRDGISYEQYF. V usage is TRBV27 and J usage is TRBJ2-7; either TRBD1 or TRBD2 may fit D (5 bases each). Germline-derived CDR1 and CDR2 are MNHEY and SMNVEV (reference sequence). The V end lost 8 bases, the J end lost 0 bases, and 11 bases lay between the germline ends. The CDR3 runs 13 residues.

This chain uses TRBV25-1 with TRBJ2-7, with 10 bases identical to TRBD2. CDR3 length: 16 residues. CDR1 and CDR2 (germline): MGHDK, SYGVNS. V shed 2 bases, J shed 5 bases, and the junction held 9 bases outside the gene matches. CDR3 bases: TGTGCCAGCAGTGAAAGGCTAGCGGGAGCTATTGACGAGCAGTACTTC. Translation gives CASSERLAGAIDEQYF.

This clone was seen a few times. This sequence joins TRBV29-1 and TRBJ2-7; no reliable D call. V was pared by 6 bases and J by 1 base, with 7 bases between. The CDR3 sequence is 11 residues long. Germline CDR1 SQVTM, CDR2 ANQGSEA. CDR3: CSVFLSYEQYF. Here the CDR3 DNA reads TGCAGCGTCTTTCTTTCCTACGAGCAGTACTTC.

This CDR3 reads CASGNYEQYF. For the CDR3, the DNA is TGTGCCAGCGGCAACTACGAGCAGTACTTC. The V gene is TRBV2, the J gene TRBJ2-7; D not certain. The length of the CDR3 is 10 residues. Per the germline V gene, CDR1 is SNHLY and CDR2 is FYNNEI. Trimming took off 8 bases at V and 3 bases at J, with 5 bases between the two ends. The full variable domain, completed using reference TRBV2 and TRBJ2-7, is EPEVTQTPSHQVTQMGQEVILRCVPISNHLYFYWYRQILGQKVEFLVSFYNNEISEKSEIFDDQFSVERPDGSNFTLKIRSTKLEDSAMYFCASGNYEQYFGPGTRLTVT.

A few counts support this clone. In DNA, the CDR3 is TGTGCCAGCAGCTTAAACCACCTCATCCAGGGACAGCTAGAACGGGAAAATCAGCCCCAGCATTTT. Residues: CASSLNHLIQGQLERENQPQHF. V usage is TRBV7-3 and J usage is TRBJ1-5, with 7 nucleotides matching TRBD1. Germline CDR1 and CDR2: SGHTA and FQGTGA. Trimming at V came to 1 base and at J to 4 bases, leaving 25 bases not matched to a gene. This CDR3 region has 22 residues. Combining the CDR3 with reference TRBV7-3 and TRBJ1-5 gives the whole variable domain GAGVSQTPSNKVTEKGKYVELRCDPISGHTALYWYRQSLGQGPEFLIYFQGTGAADDSGLPNDRFFAVRPEGSVSTLKIQRTERGDSAVYLCASSLNHLIQGQLERENQPQHFGDGTRLSIL.

The rearrangement joins TRBV2 to TRBJ2-5; 9 bases agree with TRBD1. CDR1 and CDR2 (germline): SNHLY, FYNNEI. The V gene end was trimmed by 2 bases and the J gene end by 3 bases; junction bases not matched to a gene: 4. The CDR3 consists of 15 residues. The CDR3 sequence is CASSEQTGGEETQYF. The CDR3 DNA reads TGTGCCAGCAGTGAACAGACAGGGGGAGAAGAGACCCAGTACTTC.

In this sample, this clone turned up a few times. This sequence joins TRBV5-1 and TRBJ1-1; 7 bases are shared with TRBD1. The ends lost 4 bases at V and 1 base at J; junction bases unmatched: 4. Germline-derived CDR1 and CDR2 are SGHRS and YFSETQ. The CDR3 sequence is 14 residues long. As DNA, the CDR3 is TGCGCCAGCAGCCCCGGGACAGCGAACACTGAAGCTTTCTTT. This codes for CASSPGTANTEAFF.